These 7 T cell receptor beta chains were all obtained from the same sample, sequenced in a study of T cells in Graves' hyperthyroidism and ophthalmopathy. Amplification yielded TCR beta CDR3 regions, with RNA transcripts as the source. The HTBI primer set was used in a first-round RT-PCR of the TCR CDR3. From the multiplex PCR reads, TCRdb called clonotypes with MiXCR, one entry per CDR3 protein. This table has about 330,000 distinct CDR3 sequences, roughly an eighth appearing once. The sequencing input was blood. All receptors come from a woman aged 40 to 50 with Graves' ophthalmopathy.

This clonotype was recorded only once. V and J are TRBV4-2 and TRBJ2-1, with TRBD2 matching over 8 bases. The end of the DNA fits TRBJ2-7 better, so the J call may be wrong. CDR1 and CDR2 from the germline V gene are LGHNA and YNFKEQ. The CDR3 contains 17 residues. The CDR3 spells CASSRSRTEAGVNEQYF. Written as DNA, the CDR3 is TGTGCCAGCAGCCGCTCTAGGACGGAAGCGGGAGTCAATGAGCAGTACTTC.

This clonotype was recorded at least ten times. The rearrangement links TRBV7-2 to TRBJ1-2, with D possibly matching TRBD1 (5 bases). Germline values: CDR1 SGHTA, CDR2 FQGNSA. The V and J ends lost 0 bases and 6 bases respectively, with 17 bases between them. The CDR3 contains 16 residues. The CDR3 protein is CASSLASMWGSHGYTF. CDR3 bases: TGTGCCAGCAGCTTAGCAAGTATGTGGGGGAGCCATGGCTACACCTTC.

This clonotype turned up a few times. This chain connects TRBV20-1 to TRBJ2-1, with a tentative D call TRBD2 (6 bases). The CDR3 runs to 15 residues. From germline, CDR1 is DFQATT and CDR2 SNEGSKA (reference sequence). The V and J ends lost 3 bases and 0 bases respectively, with 12 bases between them. The CDR3 DNA sequence: TGCAGTGCTAGTAATGCGGGACGCTCCTACAATGAGCAGTTCTTC. Amino acids: CSASNAGRSYNEQFF.

This clonotype was recorded at least ten times. The chain combines TRBV2 with TRBJ1-2, with D perhaps TRBD1 (6 bases). CDR3 size: 15 residues. The ends were cut back, 4 bases at V and 7 bases at J, with 19 bases in the middle. Germline CDR1 is SNHLY and CDR2 is FYNNEI. The CDR3 is CASSGGTGRIGGYTF. The CDR3 nucleotides are TGTGCCAGCAGTGGCGGAACAGGGAGGATCGGTGGCTACACCTTC.

Only a few counts were recorded for this clonotype. The chain uses TRBV18 and TRBJ2-1, with 7 bases identical to TRBD1. J gave up 4 bases and V 3 bases, and 9 bases lay outside the gene matches. Looked up from germline, CDR1 is KGHSH and CDR2 is LQKENI. The CDR3 sequence is 16 residues long. CDR3 nucleotide sequence: TGTGCCAGCTCACCTCCGACAGGGCGCGCTTACAATGAGCAGTTCTTC. Residues: CASSPPTGRAYNEQFF.

This clonotype was seen only a few times. This chain connects TRBV5-6 to TRBJ2-7, with TRBD1 matching over 9 bases. Germline assignment: CDR1 SGHDT and CDR2 YYEEEE. V trimming: 2 bases; J trimming: 2 bases; junction bases outside the gene matches: 2. CDR3 length equals 14 residues. The CDR3 reads CASSFTGGPYEQYF. CDR3 bases: TGTGCCAGCAGCTTTACAGGGGGCCCCTACGAGCAGTACTTC.

This clonotype was observed at least ten times. V gene TRBV28 combines with J gene TRBJ1-3; unclear D gene. V shed 3 bases and J shed 4 bases, with 7 bases lying between them. Germline CDR1 MDHEN, CDR2 SYDVKM. CDR3 size: 13 residues. The CDR3 nucleotides are TGTGCCAGCAGTTTTGCGGAGGGAAACACCATATATTTT. It yields the protein CASSFAEGNTIYF.